The T cell receptor beta chain described here comes from a study of CD8 T cells in Susac syndrome (dated by TCRdb to about 2019). Broadly, across the study: Of the Susac syndrome patients who were sequenced, 5 or 6 had clinically active disease and roughly eight were in clinical remission. At blood withdrawal, Susac syndrome patients were either therapy-naive, taking corticosteroids (in some cases with IVIg as well), or taking IVIg alone. Whether CD8+ T cell activation and differentiation in Susac syndrome was antigen driven was tested using repertoire sequencing. CD8+ T cell repertoire clonality was compared between approximately 12 healthy donors, approximately 14 Susac syndrome patients and around 15 multiple sclerosis patients.

Remarks on this clonotype: Its specific antigen is unknown. No much larger clonotype is one base removed from it; base qualities were not supplied.

What the research found in general, with its limitations: The number of individuals in the TCR sequencing and HLA analysis was acknowledged as relatively small. CD8+ repertoires in Susac syndrome showed clonal expansion, which was highest in CD8+ TEMRA cells and was greater in clinically active patients than in remitting patients. Looking at Susac-specific public clones, the researchers identified approximately 15 in the total CD8+ repertoire and roughly 5 in the CD8+ TEMRA repertoire.

RNA was extracted using the RNeasy kit, and about 0.45 to 1 ug of the RNA was reverse transcribed with random hexamers. The immunoSEQ multiplex PCR assay, covering 54 Vbeta and 13 Jbeta segments, was used to amplify TCR beta CDR3 regions. PCR amplification bias was corrected by using a synthetic template baseline for primer optimization and computational correction. Per the source publication's procedure: Reads were annotated to V, D and J genes according to IMGT and were analyzed with immunoSEQ Analyzer, with only productive sequences retained. Clonality was computed as one minus Shannon entropy normalized by log2 of the number of productive unique sequences. For each patient and control, public and private clones were evaluated among the 100 most prevalent clones. A clone was defined as Susac-specific if it was absent from the healthy and MS cohorts, from 950 to 1,300 published viral clones and from other ImmuneACCESS disease sequences. TCRdb passed the public sequencing reads through fastp at Q25 and MiXCR, retaining productive beta sequences. One record per CDR3 amino acid sequence lists the most common genes and DNA. The V and J calls were determined by TCRdb, not by the authors. The sample profile shows about 130,000 distinct CDR3 sequences; about 95% of them were found once. Of the sample, about 0.19% is held by the ten largest clones.

Trimming removed 2 bases from V and 3 bases from J, leaving 11 bases between the germline ends. Including the terminal cysteine and phenylalanine, the CDR3 comprises 14 residues. Kept here is only the CDR3 DNA, which spans 42 bases and is read in frame from base 1. CDR1 and CDR2 are drawn from the germline V gene: MNHEY, SVGAGI. Peripheral blood CD8+ and CD4+ T cells from healthy donors, Susac syndrome patients and multiple sclerosis patients were profiled using high-throughput TCR beta sequencing. The Susac syndrome patients fulfilled recently defined diagnostic criteria for definite or probable disease. CD8+ TEMRA cells were enriched by FACS, while bulk CD8+ and CD4+ T cells were purified by magnetic negative isolation. Blood was drawn into EDTA tubes, processed within 24 hours, and PBMCs were isolated by density gradient centrifugation. PBMCs intended for TCR sequencing were cryopreserved in liquid nitrogen and were subsequently thawed in a 37 degrees C water bath. The sorted or isolated CD4+, CD8+ and CD8+ TEMRA cells had a purity of 90% or higher.

The chain is encoded by TRBV6-5 joined to TRBJ2-7; the D gene lacks a confident call. The sequenced material came from CD8+ T cells from PBMCs. The clonotype comes from a human donor with Susac syndrome. The bases read TGTGCCAGCAGTTACGACGTAAACCTCTACGAGCAGTACTTC. It codes for CASSYDVNLYEQYF.